These 25 T cell receptor beta chains came from one sample sequenced in a study of identifying expanded T cells in peripheral blood. Profiling relied on immunoSEQ multiplex PCR, and the TCRdb table lists in-frame clones only, not all of them. Here the sample spans under 150,000 clones, 86% being singletons. What was sequenced was blood. The receptor source for this set is a person aged 18 to 75 in good health.

V gene TRBV9 combines with J gene TRBJ1-6; D gene ambiguous. There are 14 residues in the CDR3. CDR1 and CDR2 (germline): SGDLS, YYNGEE. V was shortened by 0 bases and J by 7 bases, with 8 bases between the two germline ends. The chain's CDR3 is CASSVGTVNSPLHF. In nucleotides, the CDR3 is TGTGCCAGCAGCGTAGGGACGGTAAATTCACCCCTCCACTTT.

The rearrangement joins TRBV9 to TRBJ1-4; 9 bases align to TRBD1. Germline CDR1 and CDR2: SGDLS and YYNGEE. CDR3 length: 15 amino acids. J lost 8 bases, V lost 3 bases, and 8 bases had no gene match. DNA of the CDR3: TGTGCCAGCAGCGCCATACAGGGGGCGGGCGAAAAACTGTTTTTT. It yields the protein CASSAIQGAGEKLFF.

The chain has TRBV30 and TRBJ1-4; 12 bases are shared with TRBD1. V lost 0 bases, J lost 7 bases, and 9 bases stayed unmatched. The CDR3 loop spans 17 amino acids. The germline gives CDR1 GTSNPN, CDR2 SVGIG (reference sequence). CDR3 amino acids: CAWSVMGTGGPVEKLFF. The CDR3 coding sequence is TGTGCCTGGAGTGTAATGGGGACAGGGGGCCCGGTTGAAAAACTGTTTTTT.

This chain connects TRBV5-6 to TRBJ1-3; no definite D call. The length of the CDR3 is 14 residues. V dropped 3 bases and J dropped 4 bases, with 11 bases sitting between them. Germline V gives CDR1 SGHDT, CDR2 YYEEEE. The CDR3 bases are TGTGCCAGCAGCTGGTGGGGATCCGGAAACACCATATATTTT. Protein: CASSWWGSGNTIYF.

The rearrangement links TRBV28 to TRBJ2-7; 11 bases align to TRBD1. J was trimmed by 7 bases and V by 5 bases; bases with no gene match: 10. Germline V gene lookup returns CDR1 MDHEN and CDR2 SYDVKM. The CDR3 totals 15 residues. The CDR3 spells CASSPPDRGLLEQYF. CDR3 bases: TGTGCCAGCAGTCCTCCGGACAGGGGGCTGCTTGAGCAGTACTTC.

The genes are TRBV7-3 and TRBJ2-1, with TRBD2 identical over 7 bases. CDR1 SGHTA and CDR2 FQGTGA come from the germline V gene. V lost 3 bases to trimming and J lost 3 bases; unmatched junction nucleotides: 2. CDR3 length: 14 amino acids. As DNA, the CDR3 is TGTGCCAGCAGCTTGGGAGGGAACTACAATGAGCAGTTCTTC. This encodes CASSLGGNYNEQFF.

The V gene is TRBV7-2, the J gene TRBJ1-5, with 7 nucleotides matching TRBD1. Germline V gene data show CDR1 as SGHTA and CDR2 as FQGNSA. The V and J ends lost 5 bases and 1 base, in that order; junction bases with no gene match: 8. This CDR3 contains 16 residues. The CDR3 DNA reads as TGTGCCAGCAGCACCCAGGGGACAGTGAGCAATCAGCCCCAGCATTTT. Translation gives CASSTQGTVSNQPQHF. The full variable domain, its missing parts supplied by reference TRBV7-2 and TRBJ1-5, is GAGVSQSPSNKVTEKGKDVELRCDPISGHTALYWYRQSLGQGLEFLIYFQGNSAPDKSGLPSDRFSAERTGGSVSTLTIQRTQQEDSAVYLCASSTQGTVSNQPQHFGDGTRLSIL.

The chain has TRBV6-6 and TRBJ2-3, with D unclear. The CDR3 is 12 amino acids. Looked up from germline, CDR1 is MNHNY and CDR2 is SVGAGI (reference sequence). The V gene lost 6 bases and the J gene lost 8 bases, with 12 bases spanning the gap. The CDR3 sequence: CASRVPGGTQYF. CDR3 nucleotide sequence: TGTGCCAGCAGGGTCCCCGGCGGTACGCAGTATTTT.

The rearrangement joins TRBV19 to TRBJ2-3; D is unclear. The germline V gene has CDR1 LNHDA and CDR2 SQIVND (reference sequence). The CDR3 runs 13 residues. V dropped 6 bases and J dropped 4 bases, with 11 bases sitting between them. CDR3 bases: TGTGCCAGTAGGAACCTCGTGGCAGATACGCAGTATTTT. Translating gives CASRNLVADTQYF.

This clone was seen repeatedly, ten times or more. The chain employs TRBV11-2 and TRBJ1-3; D not resolved. The CDR3 runs 13 residues. V gave up 0 bases and J gave up 3 bases, with 3 bases separating them. Germline values: CDR1 SGHAT, CDR2 FQNNGV. The CDR3 bases are TGTGCCAGCAGCTTAGATGGTGGAAACACCATATATTTT. This gives the protein CASSLDGGNTIYF.

This chain links TRBV6-5 with TRBJ2-3, with 9 bases that match TRBD1. The germline gives CDR1 MNHEY, CDR2 SVGAGI. The length of the CDR3 is 14 residues. V shed 6 bases, J shed 0 bases, and the junction held 1 base outside the gene matches. CDR3 sequence reads: CASRGTGSTDTQYF. The DNA of the CDR3 is TGTGCCAGCAGGGGGACAGGGAGCACAGATACGCAGTATTTT.

The chain couples TRBV2 to TRBJ2-1, with TRBD2 identical over 11 bases. With 4 bases clipped from V and 7 bases from J, the junction kept 3 bases outside the gene matches. Looked up from germline, CDR1 is SNHLY and CDR2 is FYNNEI. The CDR3 is 14 residues long. CDR3 loop: CASSGTSGSNEQFF. CDR3 DNA: TGTGCCAGCAGTGGAACTAGCGGGAGTAATGAGCAGTTCTTC.

This rearrangement joins TRBV7-6 to TRBJ2-5; the D is unclear. The germline gives CDR1 SGHVS, CDR2 FNYEAQ. CDR3 size: 11 residues. V gave up 5 bases and J gave up 5 bases, with 6 bases separating them. The CDR3 nucleotides read TGTGCCAGCAGCCCCACCGAGACCCAGTACTTC. Translating gives CASSPTETQYF.

The chain uses TRBV19 and TRBJ2-7; D is unresolved. With 6 bases removed from V and 3 bases from J, the gap between germline ends came to 9 bases. Germline CDR1 is LNHDA and CDR2 is SQIVND (reference sequence). The CDR3 covers 12 residues. The CDR3 DNA sequence: TGTGCCAGTAGCCCGACGGGCTACGAGCAGTACTTC. This codes for CASSPTGYEQYF.

The genes are TRBV2 and TRBJ1-2; D is ambiguous. This CDR3 is built from 12 residues. Germline V lookup: CDR1 SNHLY, CDR2 FYNNEI. Trimming took 1 base from V and 2 from J, leaving 2 bases between them. Written as DNA, the CDR3 is TGTGCCAGCAGTGAAGGAAACTATGGCTACACCTTC. Amino acid sequence: CASSEGNYGYTF.

The chain joins TRBV4-3 to TRBJ2-2, with a tentative D call TRBD1 (5 bases). Trimming pared 0 bases from V and 4 bases from J, leaving 18 bases between. The CDR3 totals 18 residues. CDR1 is LGHNA and CDR2 is YSLEER in the germline V gene. CDR3 nucleotide sequence: TGCGCCAGCAGCCAAGATCCCGAGGAATATCAGGGCACCGGGGAGCTGTTTTTT. Its translation is CASSQDPEEYQGTGELFF.

The V and J genes are TRBV6-6 and TRBJ1-5; the D gene is possibly TRBD1 (6 bases). Germline assignment: CDR1 MNHNY and CDR2 SVGAGI (reference sequence). The CDR3 contains 14 residues. Trimming pared 5 bases from V and 6 bases from J, leaving 14 bases between. CDR3 DNA sequence: TGTGCCAGCAGTAGAGAGGGGGGGAGTCAGCCCCAGCATTTT. Protein: CASSREGGSQPQHF.

The chain employs TRBV21-1 and TRBJ1-2; the tabulated D call, TRBD1, remains unverified against the DNA. TRBV21-1 corresponds to a pseudogene. The CDR3 totals 15 residues. CDR3 nucleotides: TGTGCCAGCAGCTCAACAGGGGATGTTAGATATGGCTACACCTTC. Protein: CASSSTGDVRYGYTF.

This sequence joins TRBV6-1 and TRBJ2-5; unclear D gene. The V gene lost 7 bases and the J gene lost 2 bases, with 8 bases spanning the gap. The CDR3 consists of 12 residues. Germline values: CDR1 MNHNS, CDR2 SASEGT. CDR3 nucleotide sequence: TGTGCCAGCACCGGAAATCAAGAGACCCAGTACTTC. Translated, it gives CASTGNQETQYF.

The rearrangement uses TRBV14 and TRBJ2-7; no reliable D call. CDR1 and CDR2 (germline): SGHDN, FVKESK. The CDR3 contains 13 residues. V was cut by 6 bases and J by 0 bases, with 9 bases left in between. This CDR3 reads CASSRADSYEQYF. In nucleotides, the CDR3 is TGTGCCAGCAGTCGGGCGGACTCCTACGAGCAGTACTTC.

The chain recombines TRBV6-5 with TRBJ1-5; no definite D call. V was cut by 2 bases and J by 7 bases, with 6 bases left in between. Germline CDR1 is MNHEY and CDR2 is SVGAGI. CDR3 length: 12 residues. This CDR3 reads CASSYPGQPQHF. In nucleotides, the CDR3 is TGTGCCAGCAGTTACCCAGGACAGCCCCAGCATTTT.

This clone came up once. The rearrangement uses TRBV2 and TRBJ2-1; D might be TRBD2 (6 bases). V lost 6 bases, J lost 4 bases, and 10 bases lay in between. The CDR3 loop spans 13 amino acids. The V gene's germline CDR1 is SNHLY and CDR2 FYNNEI. The CDR3 nucleotides read TGTGCCAGCAGCCCCGCGGGGTACAATGAGCAGTTCTTC. The encoded protein is CASSPAGYNEQFF. Supplemented by reference TRBV2 and TRBJ2-1, the full variable domain reads EPEVTQTPSHQVTQMGQEVILRCVPISNHLYFYWYRQILGQKVEFLVSFYNNEISEKSEIFDDQFSVERPDGSNFTLKIRSTKLEDSAMYFCASSPAGYNEQFFGPGTRLTVL.

The chain joins TRBV11-1 to TRBJ1-1, with D perhaps TRBD1 (5 bases). Germline V lookup: CDR1 SGHAT, CDR2 FQDESV (reference sequence). The V end lost 5 bases, the J end lost 4 bases, and 17 bases lay between the germline ends. The CDR3 has 15 residues. CDR3 in amino acids: CASSGAGLGGTEAFF. Written as DNA, the CDR3 is TGTGCCAGCAGCGGTGCAGGGTTGGGTGGCACTGAAGCTTTCTTT. Complete variable domain (other parts from reference TRBV11-1 and TRBJ1-1): EAEVAQSPRYKITEKSQAVAFWCDPISGHATLYWYRQILGQGPELLVQFQDESVVDDSQLPKDRFSAERLKGVDSTLKIQPAELGDSAMYLCASSGAGLGGTEAFFGQGTRLTVV.

CDR3 in amino acids: CASTDRTNYGYTF. CDR3 nucleotides: TGTGCCAGTACGGACCGGACTAACTATGGCTACACCTTC. V gene TRBV19 combines with J gene TRBJ1-2; D uncertain. CDR1 LNHDA and CDR2 SQIVND come from the germline V gene (reference sequence). CDR3 length equals 13 residues. V lost 7 bases to trimming and J lost 0 bases, with 9 bases between them.

The gene calls are TRBV5-6 and TRBJ2-3, with TRBD1 as a possible D gene (5 bases). The V end lost 4 bases, the J end lost 6 bases, and 15 bases lay between the germline ends. The V gene's germline CDR1 is SGHDT and CDR2 YYEEEE. This CDR3 contains 14 residues. DNA for the CDR3: TGTGCCAGCAGCGAGAGTACAGGCCCCGATACGCAGTATTTT. Its translation is CASSESTGPDTQYF. The variable domain in full, with the rest retrieved from reference TRBV5-6 and TRBJ2-3, is DAGVTQSPTHLIKTRGQQVTLRCSPKSGHDTVSWYQQALGQGPQFIFQYYEEEERQRGNFPDRFSGHQFPNYSSELNVNALLLGDSALYLCASSESTGPDTQYFGPGTRLTVL.